This passage covers 31 T cell receptor beta chains from one sample sequenced in a study of ipilimumab plus nivolumab after autologous stem cell transplantation. Here immunoSEQ multiplex PCR was the method, and the copy in TCRdb shows in-frame clones only, minus some. Of roughly 15,000 clones listed, more than 65% are singletons. This material consisted of PBMCs, taken in a trial of ipilimumab plus nivolumab as post-transplant consolidation. The receptors derive from a male donor with diffuse large B-cell lymphoma.

The chain uses TRBV5-5 and TRBJ1-6; D call uncertain. With 2 bases removed from V and 1 base from J, the gap between germline ends came to 16 bases. The CDR3 has 18 amino acids. Germline V gene sequence: CDR1 SGHKS, CDR2 YYEKEE (reference sequence). As DNA, the CDR3 is TGTGCCAGCAGCTTTGGCAGGAGAGTAAGATCCTATAATTCACCCCTCCACTTT. It yields the protein CASSFGRRVRSYNSPLHF.

The chain recombines TRBV11-2 with TRBJ2-3, with 10 bases matching TRBD2. This CDR3 is built from 19 residues. J lost 1 base, V lost 1 base, and 11 bases had no gene match. The V gene's germline CDR1 is SGHAT and CDR2 FQNNGV. CDR3 sequence reads: CASSLGGSGGAFGTDTQYF. The CDR3, as DNA: TGTGCCAGCAGCTTAGGCGGGAGCGGGGGGGCTTTTGGCACAGATACGCAGTATTTT.

The chain joins TRBV19 to TRBJ1-4; D is uncertain. Germline V gene lookup returns CDR1 LNHDA and CDR2 SQIVND (reference sequence). The CDR3 sequence is 15 residues long. The ends were cut back, 2 bases at V and 0 bases at J, with 7 bases in the middle. The CDR3 protein is CASSISGPTNEKLFF. The CDR3 nucleotides are TGTGCCAGTAGTATATCCGGGCCAACTAATGAAAAACTGTTTTTT.

The chain joins TRBV6-5 to TRBJ1-2, with 8 bases that match TRBD1. CDR3 size: 13 residues. Per the germline V gene, CDR1 is MNHEY and CDR2 is SVGAGI. J lost 6 bases, V lost 5 bases, and 5 bases had no gene match. The CDR3 DNA is TGTGCCAGCAGTCCACGACAGGGGAATGGCTACACCTTC. This encodes CASSPRQGNGYTF.

The chain joins TRBV5-1 to TRBJ2-7; a weak D match, TRBD1 (6 bases). Per the germline V gene, CDR1 is SGHRS and CDR2 is YFSETQ. CDR3 length: 12 amino acids. Trimming shortened V by 5 bases and J by 3 bases, and 9 bases separated the two germline ends. The CDR3 DNA reads as TGCGCCAGCAGGGCGGACAGCTACGAGCAGTACTTC. Amino acid sequence: CASRADSYEQYF.

The chain uses TRBV4-2 and TRBJ1-5, with a possible D match to TRBD1 (5 bases). Trimming took 0 bases from V and 3 from J, leaving 15 bases between them. Germline V gene lookup returns CDR1 LGHNA and CDR2 YNFKEQ. This CDR3 has 17 residues. The chain's CDR3 is CASSQEGKQGNNQPQHF. The DNA for the CDR3 is TGTGCCAGCAGCCAAGAGGGGAAGCAGGGAAACAATCAGCCCCAGCATTTT.

The chain couples TRBV7-9 to TRBJ1-4, with D possibly being TRBD1 (5 bases). The length of the CDR3 is 16 residues. V was shortened by 5 bases and J by 3 bases, with 16 bases between the two germline ends. Germline lookup yields CDR1 SEHNR and CDR2 FQNEAQ (reference sequence). This chain's CDR3 is CASSRAAGRPNEKLFF. The CDR3, as DNA: TGTGCCAGCAGCCGAGCCGCGGGACGGCCTAATGAAAAACTGTTTTTT.

This clone was counted once. This chain uses TRBV15 with TRBJ2-2; TRBD1 matches 7 bases. V dropped 0 bases and J dropped 0; count of bases not matched to a gene: 4. Per the germline V gene, CDR1 is LNHNV and CDR2 is YYDKDF (reference sequence). The CDR3 contains 17 residues. The CDR3 loop is CATSRDYQGANTGELFF. The CDR3 DNA reads TGTGCCACCAGCAGAGATTACCAGGGGGCGAACACCGGGGAGCTGTTTTTT. Combining the CDR3 with reference TRBV15 and TRBJ2-2 gives the whole variable domain DAMVIQNPRYQVTQFGKPVTLSCSQTLNHNVMYWYQQKSSQAPKLLFHYYDKDFNNEADTPDNFQSRRPNTSFCFLDIRSPGLGDTAMYLCATSRDYQGANTGELFFGEGSRLTVL.

This chain joins TRBV5-1 and TRBJ2-7; D is unresolved. Germline loops: CDR1 SGHRS, CDR2 YFSETQ. The CDR3 totals 12 residues. V lost 3 bases and J lost 6, with 10 bases in between. Written as DNA, the CDR3 is TGCGCCAGCAGCTCCCGATCGGGCGAGCAGTACTTC. Translation gives CASSSRSGEQYF.

The chain combines TRBV11-2 with TRBJ2-1, with TRBD2 identical over 10 bases. CDR1 is SGHAT, CDR2 FQNNGV, per germline. V was pared by 1 base and J by 4 bases, with 4 bases of the junction left unmatched. The CDR3 length is 16 residues. CDR3 nucleotide sequence: TGTGCCAGCAGCTTAGGCAGCGGGGGGGGATACAATGAGCAGTTCTTC. This sequence encodes CASSLGSGGGYNEQFF.

This chain connects TRBV7-2 to TRBJ2-2, with D tentatively TRBD1 or TRBD2 (5 bases each). This CDR3 region has 16 residues. Trimming took 4 bases from V and 7 from J, leaving 19 bases between them. Germline loops: CDR1 SGHTA, CDR2 FQGNSA. The CDR3: CASSSYGTQDYGELFF. DNA of the CDR3: TGTGCCAGCAGCTCGTACGGGACCCAAGATTACGGGGAGCTGTTTTTT.

The chain is built from TRBV5-4 and TRBJ2-2; D unclear. This CDR3 spans 14 amino acids. The V end was cut by 5 bases, the J end by 4 bases, with 12 bases between. Germline-derived CDR1 and CDR2 are SGHNT and YYREEE (reference sequence). The CDR3 sequence is CASSFSLTTGELFF. The CDR3 DNA is TGTGCCAGCAGTTTCTCACTCACCACCGGGGAGCTGTTTTTT.

This clone rates as large. The chain recombines TRBV5-4 with TRBJ2-7; no definite D call. Germline values: CDR1 SGHNT, CDR2 YYREEE (reference sequence). V dropped 1 base and J dropped 0 bases, with 5 bases sitting between them. The CDR3 is made up of 13 amino acids. The CDR3 region has the DNA TGTGCCAGCAGCTTGTTGAACTCCTACGAGCAGTACTTC. As protein: CASSLLNSYEQYF.

This clone was seen a single time. The chain has TRBV27 and TRBJ1-2; D is uncertain. Per the germline V gene, CDR1 is MNHEY and CDR2 is SMNVEV (reference sequence). V lost 3 bases to trimming and J lost 8 bases, with 19 bases between them. The CDR3 is made up of 15 amino acids. DNA for the CDR3: TGTGCCAGCAGTTTTTCGGGAGGGATTTCCGCAGGCTACACCTTC. The encoded protein is CASSFSGGISAGYTF.

CDR3 nucleotide sequence: TGTGCCAGCAGCTTAGAACGGGACGGCGGCTACACCTTC. This codes for CASSLERDGGYTF. V is TRBV7-9 and J is TRBJ1-2; D is possibly TRBD1 (5 bases). V dropped 1 base and J dropped 8 bases, with 11 bases sitting between them. Germline CDR1 SEHNR, CDR2 FQNEAQ (reference sequence). The CDR3 consists of 13 residues.

The rearrangement uses TRBV7-2 and TRBJ1-2, with 9 bases aligning to TRBD1. Germline V CDR1 and CDR2: SGHTA, FQGNSA. This CDR3 has 14 amino acids. The V and J ends lost 5 bases and 4 bases, in that order; junction bases with no gene match: 5. The CDR3 loop reads CASSPGTGPYGYTF. The CDR3 DNA sequence: TGTGCCAGCAGCCCCGGGACAGGGCCCTATGGCTACACCTTC.

This clone has a handful of counts. This chain connects TRBV7-2 to TRBJ2-7, with D perhaps TRBD2 (5 bases). Per the germline V gene, CDR1 is SGHTA and CDR2 is FQGNSA. Trimming left V 5 bases short and J 5 bases short, with 10 bases between. The CDR3 length is 12 residues. This CDR3 is CASSQEEHEQYF. CDR3 bases: TGTGCCAGCAGCCAGGAGGAGCACGAGCAGTACTTC.

V and J are TRBV7-2 and TRBJ2-7, with 7 bases lining up with TRBD1. The CDR3 extends over 13 amino acids. Trimming cost V 3 bases and J 3 bases; bases outside gene matches: 2. Germline V lookup: CDR1 SGHTA, CDR2 FQGNSA. This CDR3 is CASSFTGDYEQYF. CDR3 DNA: TGTGCCAGCAGCTTCACAGGGGACTACGAGCAGTACTTC. The variable domain in full, with the rest retrieved from reference TRBV7-2 and TRBJ2-7, is GAGVSQSPSNKVTEKGKDVELRCDPISGHTALYWYRQSLGQGLEFLIYFQGNSAPDKSGLPSDRFSAERTGGSVSTLTIQRTQQEDSAVYLCASSFTGDYEQYFGPGTRLTVT.

The gene calls are TRBV5-4 and TRBJ2-5, with TRBD2 identical over 7 bases. Per germline, CDR1 SGHNT and CDR2 YYREEE (reference sequence). V lost 0 bases, J lost 4 bases, and 6 bases stayed unmatched. CDR3 length: 15 residues. CDR3 loop: CASSLAQRGRETQYF. For the CDR3, the DNA is TGTGCCAGCAGCTTGGCCCAGCGGGGAAGAGAGACCCAGTACTTC.

Only a few counts were recorded for this clone. This sequence joins TRBV4-2 and TRBJ2-7, with 9 bases lining up with TRBD1. This CDR3 is built from 13 residues. J lost 6 bases, V lost 3 bases, and 3 bases had no gene match. Germline CDR1 reads LGHNA; CDR2 reads YNFKEQ. The CDR3 region has the DNA TGTGCCAGCAGCCATCAGGACAGGGGCGAGCAGTACTTC. Its translation is CASSHQDRGEQYF.

V gene TRBV7-8 combines with J gene TRBJ2-1; TRBD2 matches at 10 bases. Germline assignment: CDR1 SGHVS and CDR2 FQNEAQ. The CDR3 length is 15 residues. J was trimmed by 6 bases and V by 4 bases; bases with no gene match: 6. The CDR3 region is CASSWGSGGVNEQFF. The CDR3 DNA is TGTGCCAGCAGCTGGGGGAGCGGGGGGGTCAATGAGCAGTTCTTC.

This chain links TRBV2 with TRBJ2-1, with a weak D call TRBD2 (5 bases). CDR3 length: 14 residues. Germline V CDR1 and CDR2: SNHLY, FYNNEI. The V end was cut by 0 bases, the J end by 7 bases, with 10 bases between. The CDR3 region is CASSEATGSNEQFF. Here the CDR3 DNA reads TGTGCCAGCAGTGAAGCTACGGGGTCTAATGAGCAGTTCTTC.

V is TRBV6-1 and J is TRBJ1-2, with TRBD1 identical over 7 bases. V lost 4 bases, J lost 4 bases, and 6 bases stayed unmatched. The CDR3 covers 14 residues. Germline lookup yields CDR1 MNHNS and CDR2 SASEGT. The CDR3 here is CASSAGGMTYGYTF. The CDR3 DNA sequence: TGTGCCAGCAGTGCAGGGGGAATGACCTATGGCTACACCTTC.

This rearrangement joins TRBV7-3 to TRBJ1-3, with no clear D. The CDR3 is 15 residues long. Trimming cost V 2 bases and J 8 bases, with 16 bases left between them. CDR1 SGHTA and CDR2 FQGTGA come from the germline V gene. CDR3 sequence reads: CASSLAALGRDTIYF. The CDR3 DNA reads TGTGCCAGCAGCTTAGCGGCCTTGGGTCGGGACACCATATATTTT.

Remarks on this clone: This clone may be a read error of a much larger clone one base away. The V call is TRBV11-2, the J call TRBJ1-1; D might be TRBD1 (5 bases). V lost 0 bases and J lost 3, with 5 bases in between. CDR3 length equals 13 residues. Germline CDR1 and CDR2: SGHAT and FQNNGV. The CDR3 coding sequence is TGTGCCAGCAGCTTAGAGGGGGACACTGAAGCTTTCTTT. This translates into CASSLEGDTEAFF.

Worth noting for this clone: This sample also contains other DNA sequences that code for the same CDR3. The chain has TRBV21-1 and TRBJ2-3; the table's TRBD1 call for D was not verified on the DNA. TRBV21-1 is a pseudogene locus. The CDR3 totals 17 residues. In nucleotides, the CDR3 is TGTGCCAGCAGTCTCGAGGGGGTGGGGGACAGGGGAGATACGCAGTATTTT. Translated: CASSLEGVGDRGDTQYF.

This clone was found once. This chain connects TRBV18 to TRBJ1-1; D not resolved. The CDR3 runs 13 residues. V shed 3 bases and J shed 1 base, with 6 bases lying between them. Germline values: CDR1 KGHSH, CDR2 LQKENI. CDR3 in DNA: TGTGCCAGCTCACCCGCGCCGAACACTGAAGCTTTCTTT. Protein sequence: CASSPAPNTEAFF.

The chain combines TRBV5-5 with TRBJ2-1, with no clear D. This CDR3 comprises 15 residues. Trimming took 4 bases from V and 0 from J, leaving 11 bases between them. The germline CDR1 and CDR2 sequences are SGHKS and YYEKEE (reference sequence). The CDR3 DNA reads as TGTGCCAGCAGCCCGACGCCGAGCTCCTACAATGAGCAGTTCTTC. This codes for CASSPTPSSYNEQFF.

For the CDR3, the DNA is TGCGCCAGCAGCTTGAGAAGTAGCACAGATACGCAGTATTTT. As protein: CASSLRSSTDTQYF. The chain combines TRBV5-1 with TRBJ2-3, with no clear D. This CDR3 contains 14 residues. Germline V lookup: CDR1 SGHRS, CDR2 YFSETQ. Between the trimmed V and J ends, which lost 1 base and 0 bases, there was a span of 6 bases. Full variable domain (rest looked up from reference TRBV5-1 and TRBJ2-3): KAGVTQTPRYLIKTRGQQVTLSCSPISGHRSVSWYQQTPGQGLQFLFEYFSETQRNKGNFPGRFSGRQFSNSRSEMNVSTLELGDSALYLCASSLRSSTDTQYFGPGTRLTVL.

V is TRBV6-1 and J is TRBJ1-3; 8 nucleotides align to TRBD1. Trimming removed 7 bases from V and 3 bases from J; junction bases left unmatched: 8. Germline-derived CDR1 and CDR2 are MNHNS and SASEGT. The CDR3 spans 15 residues. DNA for the CDR3: TGTGCCAGCATTCTTGACAGGGGAGTTGGAAACACCATATATTTT. Protein: CASILDRGVGNTIYF.

V gene TRBV2 combines with J gene TRBJ1-2; D might be TRBD1 (5 bases). Germline assignment: CDR1 SNHLY and CDR2 FYNNEI. V lost 6 bases and J 6 bases, leaving 20 bases between the germline ends. The CDR3 extends over 15 amino acids. In DNA, the CDR3 is TGTGCCAGCAGCGGGGCGGGTGGGTTTAAGAATGGCTACACCTTC. It yields the protein CASSGAGGFKNGYTF.